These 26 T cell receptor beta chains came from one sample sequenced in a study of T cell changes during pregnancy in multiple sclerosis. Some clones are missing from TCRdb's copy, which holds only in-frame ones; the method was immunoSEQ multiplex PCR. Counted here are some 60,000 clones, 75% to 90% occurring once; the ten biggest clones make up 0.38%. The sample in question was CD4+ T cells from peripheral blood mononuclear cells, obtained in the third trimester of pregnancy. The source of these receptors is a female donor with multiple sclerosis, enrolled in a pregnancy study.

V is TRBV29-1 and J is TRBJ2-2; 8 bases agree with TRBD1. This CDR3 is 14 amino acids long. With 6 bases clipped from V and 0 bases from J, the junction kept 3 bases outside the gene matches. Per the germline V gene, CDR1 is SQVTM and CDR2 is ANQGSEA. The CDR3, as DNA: TGCAGCGTGCGACAGGGGACGAACACCGGGGAGCTGTTTTTT. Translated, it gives CSVRQGTNTGELFF.

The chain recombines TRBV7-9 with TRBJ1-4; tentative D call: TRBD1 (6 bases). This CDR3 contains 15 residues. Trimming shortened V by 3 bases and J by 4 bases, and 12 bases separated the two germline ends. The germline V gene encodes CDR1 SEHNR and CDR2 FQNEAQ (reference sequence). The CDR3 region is CASSLGDTINEKLFF. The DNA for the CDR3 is TGTGCCAGCAGCTTGGGGGACACGATTAATGAAAAACTGTTTTTT.

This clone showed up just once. CDR3 sequence: CASSLGGSSYNEQFF. The CDR3 DNA reads as TGCGCCAGCAGCTTGGGAGGGAGCTCCTACAATGAGCAGTTCTTC. V usage is TRBV5-1 and J usage is TRBJ2-7, with D perhaps TRBD2 (5 bases). The end of the DNA aligns better with TRBJ2-1, so the J call may be wrong. The CDR3 contains 15 residues. Germline CDR1 SGHRS, CDR2 YFSETQ.

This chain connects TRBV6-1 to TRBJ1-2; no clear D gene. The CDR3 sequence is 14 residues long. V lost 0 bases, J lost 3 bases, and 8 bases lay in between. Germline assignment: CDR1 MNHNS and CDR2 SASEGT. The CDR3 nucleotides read TGTGCCAGCAGTGAAGCTGTGCCGGACTATGGCTACACCTTC. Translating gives CASSEAVPDYGYTF.

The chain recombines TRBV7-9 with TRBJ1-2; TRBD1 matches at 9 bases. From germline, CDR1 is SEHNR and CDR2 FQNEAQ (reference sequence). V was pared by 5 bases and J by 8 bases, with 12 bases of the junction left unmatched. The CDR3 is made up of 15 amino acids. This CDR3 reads CASSHPGQGFGGYTF. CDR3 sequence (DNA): TGTGCCAGCAGCCACCCGGGACAGGGTTTCGGGGGCTACACCTTC.

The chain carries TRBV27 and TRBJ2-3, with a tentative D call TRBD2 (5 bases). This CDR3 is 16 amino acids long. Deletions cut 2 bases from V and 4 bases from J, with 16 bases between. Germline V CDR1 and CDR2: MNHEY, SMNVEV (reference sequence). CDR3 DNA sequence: TGTGCCAGCAGTTTAGAGGTCGGGCTAGCAGCAGATACGCAGTATTTT. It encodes CASSLEVGLAADTQYF.

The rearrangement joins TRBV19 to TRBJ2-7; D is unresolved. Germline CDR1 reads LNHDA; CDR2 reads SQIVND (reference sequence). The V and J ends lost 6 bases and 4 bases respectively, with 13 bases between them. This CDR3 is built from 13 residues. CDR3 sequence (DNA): TGTGCCAGTAGGGGTAGCTCGCCTTACGAGCAGTACTTC. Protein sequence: CASRGSSPYEQYF.

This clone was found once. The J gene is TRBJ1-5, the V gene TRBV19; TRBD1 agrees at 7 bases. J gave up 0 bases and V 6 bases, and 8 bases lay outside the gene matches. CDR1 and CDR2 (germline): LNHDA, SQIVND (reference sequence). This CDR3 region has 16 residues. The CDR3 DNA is TGTGCCAGTAGATTTGGGACAGATTATAGCAATCAGCCCCAGCATTTT. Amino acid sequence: CASRFGTDYSNQPQHF.

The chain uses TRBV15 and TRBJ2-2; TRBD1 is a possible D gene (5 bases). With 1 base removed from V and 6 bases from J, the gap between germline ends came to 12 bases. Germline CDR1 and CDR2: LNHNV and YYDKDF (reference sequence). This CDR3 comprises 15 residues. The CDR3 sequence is CATSRGSGISGELFF. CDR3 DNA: TGTGCCACCAGCAGAGGCTCAGGGATATCCGGGGAGCTGTTTTTT.

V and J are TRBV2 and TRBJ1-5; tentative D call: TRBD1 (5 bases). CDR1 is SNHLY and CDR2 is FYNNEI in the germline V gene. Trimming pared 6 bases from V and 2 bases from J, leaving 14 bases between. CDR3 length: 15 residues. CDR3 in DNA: TGTGCCAGCAGCGCCCTACAGGAAGGCAATCAGCCCCAGCATTTT. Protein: CASSALQEGNQPQHF.

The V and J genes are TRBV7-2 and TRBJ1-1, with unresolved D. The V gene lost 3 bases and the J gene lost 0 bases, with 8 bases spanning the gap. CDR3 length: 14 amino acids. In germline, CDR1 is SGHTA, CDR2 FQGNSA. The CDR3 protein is CASSFSGLNTEAFF. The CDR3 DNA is TGTGCCAGCAGCTTTTCTGGCCTGAACACTGAAGCTTTCTTT.

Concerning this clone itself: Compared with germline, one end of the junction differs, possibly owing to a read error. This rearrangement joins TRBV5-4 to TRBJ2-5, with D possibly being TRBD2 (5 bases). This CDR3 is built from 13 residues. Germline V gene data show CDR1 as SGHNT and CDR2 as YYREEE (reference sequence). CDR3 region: CASSLVGEEAQYF. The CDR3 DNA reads TGTGCCAGCAGCTTGGTGGGAGAAGAGGCCCAGTACTTC.

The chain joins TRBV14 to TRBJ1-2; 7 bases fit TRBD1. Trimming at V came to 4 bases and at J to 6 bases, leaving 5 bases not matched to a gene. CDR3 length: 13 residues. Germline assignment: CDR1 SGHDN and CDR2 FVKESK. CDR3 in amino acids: CASSLDRVNGYTF. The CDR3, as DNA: TGTGCCAGCAGCCTAGACAGGGTAAATGGCTACACCTTC.

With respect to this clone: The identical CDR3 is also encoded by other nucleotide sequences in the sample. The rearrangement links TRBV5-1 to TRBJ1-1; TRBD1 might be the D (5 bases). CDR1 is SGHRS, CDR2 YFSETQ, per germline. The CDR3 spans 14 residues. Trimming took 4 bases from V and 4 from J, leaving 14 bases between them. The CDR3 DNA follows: TGCGCCAGCAGCATAGCCAGGGAGGGCACTGAAGCTTTCTTT. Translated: CASSIAREGTEAFF.

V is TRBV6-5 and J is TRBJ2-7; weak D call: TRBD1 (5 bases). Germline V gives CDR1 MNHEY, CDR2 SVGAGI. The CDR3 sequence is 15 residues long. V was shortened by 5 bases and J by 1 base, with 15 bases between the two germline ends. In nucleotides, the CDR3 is TGTGCCAGCAGTGCTCAGGGTTTCCAGTCCTACGAGCAGTACTTC. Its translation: CASSAQGFQSYEQYF.

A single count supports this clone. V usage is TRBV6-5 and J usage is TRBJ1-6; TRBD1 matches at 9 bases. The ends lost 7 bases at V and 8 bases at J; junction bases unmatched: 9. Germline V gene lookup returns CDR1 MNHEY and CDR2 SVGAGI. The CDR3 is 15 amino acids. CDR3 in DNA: TGTGCCAGCACTTTCTCGGGACAGGGCGATTCACCCCTCCACTTT. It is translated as CASTFSGQGDSPLHF.

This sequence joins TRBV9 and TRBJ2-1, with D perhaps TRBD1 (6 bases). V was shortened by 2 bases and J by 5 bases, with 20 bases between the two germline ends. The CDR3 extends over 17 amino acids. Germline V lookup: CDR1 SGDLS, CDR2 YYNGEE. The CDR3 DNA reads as TGTGCCAGCAGCGTGGTAATTGGTGGCAGGGGTGACAATGAGCAGTTCTTC. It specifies CASSVVIGGRGDNEQFF.

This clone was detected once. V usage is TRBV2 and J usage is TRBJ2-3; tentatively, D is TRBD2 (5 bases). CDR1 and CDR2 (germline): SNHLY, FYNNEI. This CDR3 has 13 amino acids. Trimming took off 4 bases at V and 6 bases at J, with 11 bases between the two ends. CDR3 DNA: TGTGCCAGCAGTGCCCCCGGAGGTGATACGCAGTATTTT. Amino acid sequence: CASSAPGGDTQYF.

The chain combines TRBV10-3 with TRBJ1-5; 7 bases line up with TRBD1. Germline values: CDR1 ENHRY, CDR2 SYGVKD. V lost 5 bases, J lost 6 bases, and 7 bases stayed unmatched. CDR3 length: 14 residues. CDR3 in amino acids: CAISKGAQGQPQHF. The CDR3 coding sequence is TGTGCCATCAGTAAGGGGGCGCAGGGTCAGCCCCAGCATTTT.

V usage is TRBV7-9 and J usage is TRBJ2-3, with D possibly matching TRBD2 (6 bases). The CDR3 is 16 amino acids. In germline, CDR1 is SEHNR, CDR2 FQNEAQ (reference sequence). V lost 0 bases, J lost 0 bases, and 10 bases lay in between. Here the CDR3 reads CASSLAREMSTDTQYF. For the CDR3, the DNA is TGTGCCAGCAGCTTAGCTCGGGAGATGAGCACAGATACGCAGTATTTT.

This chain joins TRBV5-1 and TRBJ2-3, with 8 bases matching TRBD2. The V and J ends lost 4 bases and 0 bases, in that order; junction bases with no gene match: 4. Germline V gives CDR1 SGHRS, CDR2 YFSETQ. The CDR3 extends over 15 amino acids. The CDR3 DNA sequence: TGCGCCAGCAGCCCGACTAGCGCCAGCACAGATACGCAGTATTTT. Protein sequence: CASSPTSASTDTQYF.

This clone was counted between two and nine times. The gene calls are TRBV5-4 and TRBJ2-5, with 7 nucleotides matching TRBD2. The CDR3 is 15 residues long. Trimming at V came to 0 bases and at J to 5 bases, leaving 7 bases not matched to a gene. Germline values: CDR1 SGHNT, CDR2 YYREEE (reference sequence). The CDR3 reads CASSLGGGGMETQYF. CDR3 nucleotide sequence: TGTGCCAGCAGCTTGGGGGGGGGAGGTATGGAGACCCAGTACTTC.

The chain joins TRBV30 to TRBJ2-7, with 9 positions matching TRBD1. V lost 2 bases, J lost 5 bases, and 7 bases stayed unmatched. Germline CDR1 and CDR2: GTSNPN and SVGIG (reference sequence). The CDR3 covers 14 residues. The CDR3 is CAWSPGTGLNEQYF. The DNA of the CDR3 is TGTGCCTGGAGTCCCGGGACAGGGCTCAACGAGCAGTACTTC.

The CDR3 sequence is CAITRTGGYEQFF. The CDR3 DNA reads TGTGCCATCACCAGGACAGGGGGCTATGAGCAGTTCTTC. The chain employs TRBV10-3 and TRBJ2-1; TRBD1 matches at 11 bases. This CDR3 contains 13 residues. Germline lookup yields CDR1 ENHRY and CDR2 SYGVKD. V trimming: 7 bases; J trimming: 8 bases; junction bases outside the gene matches: 4.

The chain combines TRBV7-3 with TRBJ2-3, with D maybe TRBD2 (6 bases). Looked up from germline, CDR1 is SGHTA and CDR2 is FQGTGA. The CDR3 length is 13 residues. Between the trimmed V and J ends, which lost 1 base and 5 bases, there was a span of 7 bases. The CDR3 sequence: CASSLMTRDTQYF. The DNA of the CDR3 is TGTGCCAGCAGCTTAATGACTAGAGATACGCAGTATTTT.

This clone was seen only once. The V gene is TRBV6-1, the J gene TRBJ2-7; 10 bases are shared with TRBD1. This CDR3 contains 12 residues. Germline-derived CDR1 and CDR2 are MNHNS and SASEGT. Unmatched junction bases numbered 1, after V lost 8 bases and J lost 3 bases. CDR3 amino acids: CASRDRGYEQYF. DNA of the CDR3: TGTGCCAGCCGGGACAGGGGCTACGAGCAGTACTTC.